The clone carrying this T cell receptor beta chain was seen once. Sequencing used immunoSEQ multiplex PCR; TCRdb keeps in-frame clones, though not all of them. The data show about 69,000 clones, approximately 78% seen once. This sample is part of a study of blood T cell repertoires in COVID-19. This CDR3 is 14 amino acids long. Germline V gene data show CDR1 as LNHDA and CDR2 as SQIVND (reference sequence). V was clipped by 11 bases and J by 1 base, with 18 bases between them. The sample was peripheral blood. This receptor was identified in a woman over 75 with acute or convalescent COVID-19. The chain employs TRBV19 and TRBJ2-7; perhaps TRBD2 as D (5 bases). CDR3: CAGRFGSSSYEQYF. CDR3 nucleotides: TGTGCCGGCCGCTTTGGGAGCTCGTCCTACGAGCAGTACTTC.